A single sample gave rise to the 6 T cell receptor beta chains below, sequenced in a study of control samples from healthy donors and cancer patients. Clones were sequenced by immunoSEQ multiplex PCR, and TCRdb holds only the in-frame ones, with some missing. This sample has approximately 100,000 clones; roughly 91% occur once, and the top ten carry about 8%. Sequencing input: blood. The receptor set was obtained from a man aged 30-40 years in good health.

The gene calls are TRBV28 and TRBJ1-6; maybe TRBD1 (5 bases). Looked up from germline, CDR1 is MDHEN and CDR2 is SYDVKM. CDR3 length: 15 amino acids. V lost 2 bases to trimming and J lost 0 bases, with 5 bases between them. The CDR3 coding sequence is TGTGCCAGCAGTTTAGGGGGCTCCTATAATTCACCCCTCCACTTT. Its translation is CASSLGGSYNSPLHF.

This clone has just one count. This sequence joins TRBV12-5 and TRBJ2-3; D is possibly TRBD2 (7 bases). Germline-derived CDR1 and CDR2 are LGHNT and FRNRAP. The CDR3 is 16 residues long. Between the trimmed V and J ends, which lost 1 base and 5 bases, there was a span of 16 bases. As DNA, the CDR3 is TGTGCTAGTGGTTTGGGAACCGGGGGGCACGGAGATACGCAGTATTTT. Its protein product is CASGLGTGGHGDTQYF.

This clone was detected a few times. Sequence at one end of the junction differs from germline and may be a read error. V gene TRBV4-2 combines with J gene TRBJ1-5, with no clear D. Germline loops: CDR1 LGHNA, CDR2 YNFKEQ. The CDR3 extends over 14 amino acids. CDR3 protein: CASSQERENRPQHF. Written as DNA, the CDR3 is TGTGCCAGCAGCCAAGAGCGGGAGAATCGGCCCCAGCATTTT.

The table lists this clone with a few counts. The CDR3 DNA follows: TGCAGTGCTAGGACAGGGTACGGCTACACCTTC. Its protein is CSARTGYGYTF. The genes are TRBV20-1 and TRBJ1-2; 7 positions match TRBD1. This CDR3 has 11 amino acids. With 3 bases clipped from V and 8 bases from J, the junction kept 3 bases outside the gene matches. Germline V gives CDR1 DFQATT, CDR2 SNEGSKA (reference sequence).

This clone was counted only a few times. This rearrangement joins TRBV19 to TRBJ2-2, with unresolved D. Germline-derived CDR1 and CDR2 are LNHDA and SQIVND (reference sequence). This CDR3 spans 14 amino acids. V lost 7 bases and J 0 bases, leaving 9 bases between the germline ends. The CDR3 nucleotides are TGTGCCAGTATGTGGGCCTCGAACACCGGGGAGCTGTTTTTT. Amino acid sequence: CASMWASNTGELFF.

This clone appeared a single time. The rearrangement joins TRBV6-5 to TRBJ2-1; the D is unclear. The CDR3 loop spans 14 amino acids. V lost 5 bases, J lost 8 bases, and 16 bases lay in between. Germline V CDR1 and CDR2: MNHEY, SVGAGI. The CDR3 DNA reads as TGTGCCAGCAGTCCCCTCGGAACTATCGATGAGCAGTTCTTC. Translated, it gives CASSPLGTIDEQFF.